A single sample is the source of the 24 T cell receptor beta chains below, sequenced in a study of radiotherapy plus CTLA-4 blockade in lung cancer (dated by TCRdb to 2016 to 2019). Preparation of the library involved the immunoSEQ multiplex PCR assay. TCRdb limited this immuneACCESS table to in-frame rearrangements with V and J called. A share of clones is missing; checked studies link under half to unresolved V genes, and the rest is unexplained. This sample is represented by about 91,000 clones; about two thirds of them were singletons. The ten largest clones capture roughly 13% of the sample. Sequenced here: peripheral blood, sampled from a patient treated with radiotherapy plus ipilimumab. These receptors were collected from a human donor with non-small cell lung cancer that progressed on radiotherapy plus ipilimumab.

This chain uses TRBV15 with TRBJ2-1, with 8 bases lining up with TRBD1. The V segment lost 0 bases and the J segment 0 bases; nucleotides outside the gene matches: 4. This CDR3 region has 17 residues. CDR1 and CDR2 from the germline V gene are LNHNV and YYDKDF (reference sequence). CDR3 nucleotide sequence: TGTGCCACCAGCAGAGAGCTCACAGGGGGCTCCTACAATGAGCAGTTCTTC. Its protein is CATSRELTGGSYNEQFF.

This clone turned up a few times. The chain couples TRBV6-5 to TRBJ1-2; D gene ambiguous. Per germline, CDR1 MNHEY and CDR2 SVGAGI. With 6 bases removed from V and 7 bases from J, the gap between germline ends came to 9 bases. This CDR3 has 11 residues. This chain's CDR3 is CASSVTGGYTF. The CDR3 nucleotides read TGTGCCAGCAGCGTGACTGGTGGCTACACCTTC.

This sequence joins TRBV30 and TRBJ1-5, with unresolved D. The CDR3 sequence is 13 residues long. V lost 0 bases, J lost 0 bases, and 3 bases lay in between. Germline V gene data show CDR1 as GTSNPN and CDR2 as SVGIG (reference sequence). The CDR3 DNA reads TGTGCCTGGAGTGTGGATAGCAATCAGCCCCAGCATTTT. Translating it yields CAWSVDSNQPQHF.

This chain uses TRBV19 with TRBJ2-3; D tentatively fits TRBD1 or TRBD2 (5 bases each). CDR1 LNHDA and CDR2 SQIVND come from the germline V gene (reference sequence). CDR3 length: 13 amino acids. V lost 5 bases to trimming and J lost 3 bases, with 9 bases between them. The CDR3 spells CASSRDGTDTQYF. Here the CDR3 DNA reads TGTGCCAGTAGTCGGGACGGGACAGATACGCAGTATTTT. Based on the CDR3 plus reference TRBV19 and TRBJ2-3, the full variable domain is DGGITQSPKYLFRKEGQNVTLSCEQNLNHDAMYWYRQDPGQGLRLIYYSQIVNDFQKGDIAEGYSVSREKKESFPLTVTSAQKNPTAFYLCASSRDGTDTQYFGPGTRLTVL.

J is TRBJ2-3 and V is TRBV5-4, with 10 nucleotides matching TRBD2. Germline-derived CDR1 and CDR2 are SGHNT and YYREEE (reference sequence). The CDR3 is made up of 16 amino acids. V lost 2 bases and J lost 4; bases outside the gene matches: 7. The DNA of the CDR3 is TGTGCCAGCAGCTTTAGAGCGGGAGGGTCGGCAGATACGCAGTATTTT. This codes for CASSFRAGGSADTQYF. Variable domain in full (rest from reference TRBV5-4 and TRBJ2-3): ETGVTQSPTHLIKTRGQQVTLRCSSQSGHNTVSWYQQALGQGPQFIFQYYREEENGRGNFPPRFSGLQFPNYSSELNVNALELDDSALYLCASSFRAGGSADTQYFGPGTRLTVL.

This rearrangement joins TRBV28 to TRBJ1-1; unclear D gene. Germline V CDR1 and CDR2: MDHEN, SYDVKM. The CDR3 is made up of 12 amino acids. Trimming left V 2 bases short and J 6 bases short, with 7 bases between. Here the CDR3 DNA reads TGTGCCAGCAGTTTAGAGGGTGCTGAAGCTTTCTTT. Its translation: CASSLEGAEAFF.

The table lists this clone with a few counts. The V and J genes are TRBV18 and TRBJ2-7; D perhaps matches TRBD2 (6 bases). Per germline, CDR1 KGHSH and CDR2 LQKENI. The CDR3 runs to 14 residues. V dropped 1 base and J dropped 4 bases, with 11 bases sitting between them. The CDR3 sequence: CASSPLSGLYEQYF. The CDR3 bases are TGTGCCAGCTCACCACTCAGCGGGTTGTACGAGCAGTACTTC.

This clone has more than one count but fewer than ten. V and J are TRBV11-2 and TRBJ2-3; D perhaps matches TRBD2 (7 bases). V shed 6 bases and J shed 4 bases, with 17 bases lying between them. Germline V CDR1 and CDR2: SGHAT, FQNNGV. The CDR3 totals 15 residues. The CDR3 sequence: CASSRGGGPPDTQYF. CDR3 DNA sequence: TGTGCCAGCAGTAGAGGGGGGGGGCCCCCAGATACGCAGTATTTT.

The rearrangement joins TRBV11-2 to TRBJ2-5; no definite D call. The CDR3 has 14 amino acids. Germline CDR1 is SGHAT and CDR2 is FQNNGV. V shed 0 bases and J shed 3 bases, with 8 bases lying between them. The CDR3 here is CASSLESGEETQYF. CDR3 in DNA: TGTGCCAGCAGCTTAGAGAGTGGAGAAGAGACCCAGTACTTC.

The sample holds a few counts of this clone. The chain combines TRBV19 with TRBJ1-2; no firm D call. CDR3 length equals 13 residues. In germline, CDR1 is LNHDA, CDR2 SQIVND (reference sequence). The V and J ends lost 3 bases and 13 bases respectively, with 18 bases between them. CDR3 region: CASSMDWETPRTF. DNA for the CDR3: TGTGCCAGTAGTATGGACTGGGAGACCCCCCGCACCTTC.

The CDR3 reads CAWTRAPGTGELFF. The CDR3 region has the DNA TGTGCCTGGACCCGGGCCCCGGGCACCGGGGAGCTGTTTTTT. This chain connects TRBV30 to TRBJ2-2, with unresolved D. Germline V gives CDR1 GTSNPN, CDR2 SVGIG (reference sequence). This CDR3 is 14 amino acids long. V was shortened by 4 bases and J by 4 bases, with 13 bases between the two germline ends.

The chain links TRBV29-1 to TRBJ2-5, with D possibly being TRBD1 or TRBD2 (5 bases each). CDR1 is SQVTM, CDR2 ANQGSEA, per germline. Trimming left V 8 bases short and J 5 bases short, with 12 bases between. The CDR3 sequence is 11 residues long. CDR3 sequence reads: CSSKWGETQYF. Written as DNA, the CDR3 is TGCAGCTCTAAATGGGGGGAGACCCAGTACTTC.

V and J are TRBV4-1 and TRBJ2-3; D is unclear. Germline values: CDR1 MGHRA, CDR2 YSYEKL. Trimming pared 1 base from V and 4 bases from J, leaving 15 bases between. The CDR3 spans 16 residues. Here the CDR3 DNA reads TGCGCCAGCAGCCAAGGTATCGGCACGTCCGCAGATACGCAGTATTTT. Its translation: CASSQGIGTSADTQYF.

This clone was counted many times. The chain has TRBV6-4 and TRBJ1-1; D unclear. Germline CDR1 reads MRHNA; CDR2 reads SNTAGT. The CDR3 sequence is 14 residues long. The germline V and J ends were trimmed by 2 bases and 4 bases, with 11 bases remaining between them. The CDR3 spells CASSDPTSGTEAFF. The CDR3 DNA follows: TGTGCCAGCAGTGACCCGACGTCAGGCACTGAAGCTTTCTTT.

The chain uses TRBV6-5 and TRBJ1-3; D is ambiguous. Germline lookup yields CDR1 MNHEY and CDR2 SVGAGI. CDR3 length: 14 amino acids. Trimming took off 6 bases at V and 0 bases at J, with 9 bases between the two ends. The CDR3 nucleotides are TGTGCCAGCAGACGGCTATTCTCTGGAAACACCATATATTTT. It translates to CASRRLFSGNTIYF.

V gene TRBV10-1 combines with J gene TRBJ2-2; D unresolved. The length of the CDR3 is 12 residues. The V and J ends lost 3 bases and 7 bases respectively, with 6 bases between them. The V gene's germline CDR1 is WNHNN and CDR2 SYGVQD (reference sequence). In DNA, the CDR3 is TGCGCCAGCAGTGATGGGGACGGGGAGCTGTTTTTT. It codes for CASSDGDGELFF.

As to this clone: This sample includes further DNA sequences coding for the same CDR3. V gene TRBV4-1 combines with J gene TRBJ1-2; TRBD1 might be the D (5 bases). CDR1 and CDR2 (germline): MGHRA, YSYEKL. Deletions cut 0 bases from V and 0 bases from J, with 11 bases between. This CDR3 has 16 amino acids. Here the CDR3 reads CASSQDQGWANYGYTF. CDR3 bases: TGCGCCAGCAGCCAAGATCAGGGTTGGGCTAACTATGGCTACACCTTC.

This rearrangement joins TRBV18 to TRBJ2-5; the D gene is possibly TRBD2 (5 bases). Germline V lookup: CDR1 KGHSH, CDR2 LQKENI. CDR3 length equals 13 residues. Trimming cost V 3 bases and J 5 bases, with 10 bases left between them. The CDR3 DNA reads as TGTGCCAGCTCACCGACTAACCTGGAGACCCAGTACTTC. This gives the protein CASSPTNLETQYF.

The V and J genes are TRBV7-2 and TRBJ2-1; the D call may be TRBD1 or TRBD2 (6 bases each). CDR1 is SGHTA, CDR2 FQGNSA, per germline. The V gene lost 1 base and the J gene lost 5 bases, with 15 bases spanning the gap. CDR3 length: 16 residues. The CDR3 coding sequence is TGTGCCAGCAGCTTAGAGTGGGCGGGGACACACAATGAGCAGTTCTTC. Its protein is CASSLEWAGTHNEQFF. Full variable domain (missing parts from reference TRBV7-2 and TRBJ2-1): GAGVSQSPSNKVTEKGKDVELRCDPISGHTALYWYRQSLGQGLEFLIYFQGNSAPDKSGLPSDRFSAERTGGSVSTLTIQRTQQEDSAVYLCASSLEWAGTHNEQFFGPGTRLTVL.

For the CDR3, the DNA is TGCGCCAGCAGCCAAGGGGAGCCCTACGAGCAGTACTTC. It codes for CASSQGEPYEQYF. V gene TRBV5-1 combines with J gene TRBJ2-7, with D perhaps assigned TRBD1 or TRBD2 (5 bases each). Trimming took off 4 bases at V and 2 bases at J, with 10 bases between the two ends. CDR3 length equals 13 residues. Germline CDR1 is SGHRS and CDR2 is YFSETQ.

This clone was counted only a few times. Here the CDR3 reads CAISEWTGDRNEQFF. CDR3 bases: TGTGCCATCAGTGAATGGACAGGGGACCGGAATGAGCAGTTCTTC. V is TRBV10-3 and J is TRBJ2-1; 9 nucleotides agree with TRBD1. The CDR3 is made up of 15 amino acids. V gave up 3 bases and J gave up 7 bases; unmatched junction bases: 7. Per the germline V gene, CDR1 is ENHRY and CDR2 is SYGVKD.

The chain carries TRBV7-9 and TRBJ1-5; TRBD1 matches 7 bases. Germline CDR1 and CDR2: SEHNR and FQNEAQ (reference sequence). Unmatched junction bases numbered 6, after V lost 1 base and J lost 6 bases. The CDR3 is made up of 15 amino acids. Here the CDR3 reads CASSLGGGAGQPQHF. CDR3 DNA sequence: TGTGCCAGCAGCTTAGGAGGGGGCGCGGGTCAGCCCCAGCATTTT.

The chain couples TRBV14 to TRBJ1-3; the D is unclear. Per germline, CDR1 SGHDN and CDR2 FVKESK. This CDR3 spans 15 amino acids. The V end lost 4 bases, the J end lost 0 bases, and 10 bases lay between the germline ends. CDR3: CASSPTAGSGNTIYF. The CDR3 region has the DNA TGTGCCAGCAGCCCTACCGCGGGCTCTGGAAACACCATATATTTT. Combining the CDR3 with reference TRBV14 and TRBJ1-3 gives the whole variable domain EAGVTQFPSHSVIEKGQTVTLRCDPISGHDNLYWYRRVMGKEIKFLLHFVKESKQDESGMPNNRFLAERTGGTYSTLKVQPAELEDSGVYFCASSPTAGSGNTIYFGEGSWLTVV.

In regard to this clone: Other DNA sequences in this specimen translate into the identical CDR3. This chain connects TRBV4-3 to TRBJ1-2; 7 positions agree with TRBD1. Germline loops: CDR1 LGHNA, CDR2 YSLEER. The V segment lost 1 base and the J segment 4 bases; nucleotides outside the gene matches: 6. The CDR3 totals 15 residues. This CDR3 is CASSQGQGGGYGYTF. CDR3 sequence (DNA): TGCGCCAGCAGCCAAGGGCAGGGGGGCGGCTATGGCTACACCTTC.